Listed here are 19 T cell receptor beta chains from one sample, sequenced in a study of T cells in Graves' hyperthyroidism and ophthalmopathy. RNA transcripts served as the template for amplifying TCR beta CDR3 regions. A set of HTBI primers served as the primers for a first-round RT-PCR of the TCR CDR3. TCRdb processed the multiplex PCR reads anew with MiXCR; each CDR3 protein has one entry. This sample has about 530,000 distinct CDR3 sequences; 15% to 20% occur once, and the top ten carry roughly 15%. Source material: blood. The receptors here all came from a woman younger than 30 with Graves' ophthalmopathy.

The chain uses TRBV30 and TRBJ1-1; tentative D call: TRBD1 (5 bases). Germline V gene sequence: CDR1 GTSNPN, CDR2 SVGIG (reference sequence). V dropped 6 bases and J dropped 6 bases, with 20 bases sitting between them. The CDR3 has 14 amino acids. The CDR3 is CACRDPGGPPEAFF. CDR3 in DNA: TGTGCCTGCCGGGACCCGGGGGGACCACCTGAAGCTTTCTTT.

This clonotype was seen ten or more times. This sequence joins TRBV12-3 or TRBV12-4 and TRBJ2-5; 9 bases are a match to TRBD1. There are 16 residues in the CDR3. Germline trimming cut 5 bases from V and 0 bases from J; bases unmatched to any gene: 7. The CDR3 bases are TGTGCCAGCAGTGGGGGGACAGGGTTGGACCAAGAGACCCAGTACTTC. Protein: CASSGGTGLDQETQYF.

This clonotype was picked up many times. The gene calls are TRBV7-9 and TRBJ2-1, with TRBD2 matching over 15 bases. The V gene's germline CDR1 is SEHNR and CDR2 FQNEAQ (reference sequence). Trimming at V came to 6 bases and at J to 0 bases, leaving 6 bases not matched to a gene. The length of the CDR3 is 18 residues. The CDR3 DNA sequence: TGTGCCAGCAGTCCGGGACTAGCGGGAGGTTTCTCCTACAATGAGCAGTTCTTC. Encoded protein: CASSPGLAGGFSYNEQFF.

The CDR3 is CASSRASGTEAFF. The CDR3 region has the DNA TGTGCCAGTAGTAGAGCATCAGGCACTGAAGCTTTCTTT. The chain is built from TRBV19 and TRBJ1-1; no firm D call. The CDR3 spans 13 residues. Looked up from germline, CDR1 is LNHDA and CDR2 is SQIVND (reference sequence). Trimming removed 4 bases from V and 4 bases from J, with 10 bases in between.

In this sample, this clonotype turned up a few times. The chain combines TRBV13 with TRBJ2-7; 7 bases fit TRBD1. V lost 3 bases to trimming and J lost 2 bases; unmatched junction nucleotides: 13. The CDR3 is made up of 17 amino acids. Germline-derived CDR1 and CDR2 are PRHDT and FYEKMQ (reference sequence). The chain's CDR3 is CASSFGGPTGPAYEQYF. CDR3 DNA: TGTGCCAGCAGCTTTGGGGGTCCGACAGGGCCAGCCTACGAGCAGTACTTC.

This clonotype came up a few times. V usage is TRBV27 and J usage is TRBJ2-7; weak D call: TRBD1 (6 bases). This CDR3 has 13 residues. Trimming removed 6 bases at V and 2 bases at J, with 11 bases between. CDR1 and CDR2 (germline): MNHEY, SMNVEV (reference sequence). In DNA form, the CDR3 reads TGTGCCAGCAGCATCGGACAGCCCTACGAGCAGTACTTC. This sequence encodes CASSIGQPYEQYF.

The chain joins TRBV7-3 to TRBJ1-2; the D is unclear. The CDR3 is made up of 20 amino acids. CDR1 is SGHTA, CDR2 FQGTGA, per germline. V dropped 1 base and J dropped 4 bases, with 28 bases sitting between them. CDR3 in DNA: TGTGCCAGCAGCTTAAAGGAGGAAGGTTTCGAGAGAGACCCCCCCTATGGCTACACCTTC. Translation gives CASSLKEEGFERDPPYGYTF.

Turning to this clonotype: This clone may be a read error of a much larger clone one base away. The chain uses TRBV6-2 or TRBV6-3 and TRBJ1-1, with 8 bases fitting TRBD1. Germline-derived CDR1 and CDR2 are MNHEY and SVGEGT. There are 15 residues in the CDR3. The CDR3 DNA follows: TGTGCCAGCAGTTACTCCCGACAGGGGAACTCTGAAGCTTTCTTT. Its protein product is CASSYSRQGNSEAFF.

This clonotype was seen at least ten times. The V call is TRBV30, the J call TRBJ2-3, with D unclear. V lost 0 bases and J 0 bases, leaving 10 bases between the germline ends. The CDR3 totals 15 residues. The germline CDR1 and CDR2 sequences are GTSNPN and SVGIG (reference sequence). CDR3 region: CAWSVARVSTDTQYF. CDR3 DNA: TGTGCCTGGAGTGTTGCACGCGTTAGCACAGATACGCAGTATTTT.

This clonotype was recorded many times. The chain employs TRBV6-1 and TRBJ1-1; TRBD1 matches at 10 bases. Per germline, CDR1 MNHNS and CDR2 SASEGT. V dropped 4 bases and J dropped 5; count of bases not matched to a gene: 7. The length of the CDR3 is 15 residues. CDR3 sequence reads: CASSARQGAGTEAFF. CDR3 DNA sequence: TGTGCCAGCAGTGCGAGACAGGGGGCCGGTACTGAAGCTTTCTTT.

This clonotype turned up a few times. The V call is TRBV7-3, the J call TRBJ2-1; 16 bases line up with TRBD2. The germline gives CDR1 SGHTA, CDR2 FQGTGA. V gave up 3 bases and J gave up 13 bases; unmatched junction bases: 6. CDR3 size: 15 residues. The chain's CDR3 is CASSLGLAGGEEQFF. The CDR3 bases are TGTGCCAGCAGCTTGGGACTAGCGGGGGGGGAAGAACAGTTCTTC.

This clonotype was seen a few times. J is TRBJ2-7 and V is TRBV4-3; 9 positions agree with TRBD1. This CDR3 region has 15 residues. In germline, CDR1 is LGHNA, CDR2 YSLEER. The V and J ends lost 1 base and 4 bases, in that order; junction bases with no gene match: 5. CDR3 sequence: CASSQARQGGYEQYF. The CDR3, as DNA: TGCGCCAGCAGCCAAGCCAGACAGGGGGGTTACGAGCAGTACTTC.

This clonotype was detected ten times or more. The chain recombines TRBV6-1 with TRBJ2-1, with D possibly TRBD2 on 7 matching bases. Trimming shortened V by 5 bases and J by 8 bases, and 25 bases separated the two germline ends. This CDR3 region has 17 residues. Germline V gene sequence: CDR1 MNHNS, CDR2 SASEGT. CDR3 bases: TGTGCCAGCAGTCCCGGGAGATACGGGGGGCGGTACGATGAGCAGTTCTTC. Amino acids: CASSPGRYGGRYDEQFF.

Only a few counts were recorded for this clonotype. The chain uses TRBV13 and TRBJ2-1, with D unclear. CDR1 and CDR2 (germline): PRHDT, FYEKMQ (reference sequence). The CDR3 has 14 residues. The germline V and J ends were trimmed by 1 base and 2 bases, with 6 bases remaining between them. The CDR3 region has the DNA TGTGCCAGCAGCTTAGCCGCAACCTACAATGAGCAGTTCTTC. Protein product: CASSLAATYNEQFF.

For the CDR3, the DNA is TGTGCCAGTAGTCCAGACAGGGGATGGGGCTACACCTTC. Protein sequence: CASSPDRGWGYTF. The rearrangement uses TRBV19 and TRBJ1-2, with 8 bases identical to TRBD1. The CDR3 sequence is 13 residues long. Germline V gene lookup returns CDR1 LNHDA and CDR2 SQIVND (reference sequence). The ends lost 5 bases at V and 8 bases at J; junction bases unmatched: 7.

The V call is TRBV6-2 or TRBV6-3, the J call TRBJ2-7; D is undetermined. CDR3 length equals 13 residues. From germline, CDR1 is MNHEY and CDR2 SVGEGT. Trimming pared 3 bases from V and 0 bases from J, leaving 6 bases between. The CDR3 loop is CASSYLSSYEQYF. CDR3 nucleotides: TGTGCCAGCAGTTATTTGTCCTCCTACGAGCAGTACTTC.

The chain combines TRBV4-1 with TRBJ2-4, with TRBD1 identical over 8 bases. The CDR3 length is 16 residues. The V gene's germline CDR1 is MGHRA and CDR2 YSYEKL. V trimming: 3 bases; J trimming: 4 bases; junction bases outside the gene matches: 8. Written as DNA, the CDR3 is TGCGCCAGCAGCCACGTCGACCAGGGGGCAAAAAACATTCAGTACTTC. It translates to CASSHVDQGAKNIQYF.

This clonotype has only a few counts. The rearrangement links TRBV20-1 to TRBJ2-7, with D unresolved. V was cut by 3 bases and J by 4 bases, with 13 bases left in between. This CDR3 contains 13 residues. The V gene's germline CDR1 is DFQATT and CDR2 SNEGSKA (reference sequence). CDR3 sequence reads: CSASLGSDYEQYF. Here the CDR3 DNA reads TGCAGTGCTAGTTTGGGTTCGGATTACGAGCAGTACTTC.

This clonotype has just a few counts. The chain recombines TRBV29-1 with TRBJ1-2; D might be TRBD1 (6 bases). Between the trimmed V and J ends, which lost 4 bases and 8 bases, there was a span of 11 bases. Germline V gene lookup returns CDR1 SQVTM and CDR2 ANQGSEA. The CDR3 extends over 11 amino acids. The CDR3 nucleotides read TGCAGCGTTGGACAGGACATGGGCTACACCTTC. Its translation is CSVGQDMGYTF.